This T cell receptor (beta chain) was sequenced for a study of shared clonotypes between healthy human individuals. Concerning this clone: This likely comes from a read error, as the CDR3 has no conserved phenylalanine or tryptophan at its end.

The repertoire was sequenced with immunoSEQ multiplex PCR; TCRdb's copy has only in-frame clones and lacks some. In the table there are 550,000 to 600,000 clones, around three quarters of which are singletons. CDR3 length: 14 amino acids. Germline CDR1 SQVTM, CDR2 ANQGSEA. Trimming removed 0 bases at V and 4 bases at J, with 13 bases between. The sequence was collected from a woman aged 40 to 50 in good health. Some clones in this sample may be carry-over from other donors' samples. Sequenced material: PBMCs. The J gene is TRBJ2-7, the V gene TRBV29-1; perhaps TRBD2 as D (5 bases). In DNA, the CDR3 is TGCAGCGTTGAAGATCCCGGGGTTGGTTACGAGCAGTACCTC. As protein: CSVEDPGVGYEQYL.